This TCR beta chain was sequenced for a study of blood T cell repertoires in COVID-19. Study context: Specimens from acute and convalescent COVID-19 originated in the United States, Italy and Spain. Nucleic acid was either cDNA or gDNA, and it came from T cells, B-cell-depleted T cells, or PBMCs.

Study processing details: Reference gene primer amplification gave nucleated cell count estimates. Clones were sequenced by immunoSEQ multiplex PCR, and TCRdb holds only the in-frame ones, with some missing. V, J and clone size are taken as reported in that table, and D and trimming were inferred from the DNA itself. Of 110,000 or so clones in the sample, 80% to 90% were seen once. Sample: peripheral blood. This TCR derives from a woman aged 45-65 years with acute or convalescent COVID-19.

The DNA of the CDR3 is TGTGCCAGTAGTGAGGGGACTAGCTGGAATGAGCAGTTCTTC. Amino acid sequence: CASSEGTSWNEQFF. The chain is built from TRBV19 and TRBJ2-1, with TRBD2 identical over 9 bases. The CDR3 runs to 14 residues. After removal of 5 bases from V and 7 bases from J, the junction contained 6 bases not matched to a gene. Germline V gene lookup returns CDR1 LNHDA and CDR2 SQIVND (reference sequence).